This TCR beta chain was retrieved from a study of cytomegalovirus exposure and HLA in healthy donors. Whole-study results and caveats: Several top significant clusters appeared, in a later analysis, to be linked to common viral pathogens. Researchers reported from a later analysis that most CMV-associated TCR beta chains appeared HLA-restricted.

13 Jbeta primers and 60 Vbeta primers were used for the PCR. The assay was immunoSEQ multiplex PCR, and TCRdb's table has in-frame clones only and misses some. This sample has roughly 98,000 clones; around 62% occur once, and the top ten carry around 5.5%. This clone was picked up a small number of times. Its antigen is unknown. This CDR3 is 15 amino acids long. Trimming removed 2 bases from V and 2 bases from J; junction bases left unmatched: 4. The germline V gene encodes CDR1 MNHEY and CDR2 SMNVEV (reference sequence). V gene TRBV27 combines with J gene TRBJ2-7, with 9 bases identical to TRBD1. The TCR was taken from a woman in her 30s in good health and CMV-seropositive. Sequenced: PBMCs. The CDR3 loop reads CASSLRQGGPYEQYF. The CDR3 region has the DNA TGTGCCAGCAGTTTAAGACAGGGGGGACCCTACGAGCAGTACTTC.